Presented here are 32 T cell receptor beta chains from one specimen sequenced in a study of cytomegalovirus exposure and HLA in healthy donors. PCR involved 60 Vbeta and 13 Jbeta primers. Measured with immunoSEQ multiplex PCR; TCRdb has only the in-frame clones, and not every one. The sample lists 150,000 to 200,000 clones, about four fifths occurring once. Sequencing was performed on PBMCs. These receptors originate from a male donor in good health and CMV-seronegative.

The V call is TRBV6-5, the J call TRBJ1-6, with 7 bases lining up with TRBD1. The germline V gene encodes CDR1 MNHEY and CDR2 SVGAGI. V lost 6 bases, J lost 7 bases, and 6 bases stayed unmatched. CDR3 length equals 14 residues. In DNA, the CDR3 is TGTGCCAGCAGCCGCGGACAGGTCAATTCACCCCTCCACTTT. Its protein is CASSRGQVNSPLHF.

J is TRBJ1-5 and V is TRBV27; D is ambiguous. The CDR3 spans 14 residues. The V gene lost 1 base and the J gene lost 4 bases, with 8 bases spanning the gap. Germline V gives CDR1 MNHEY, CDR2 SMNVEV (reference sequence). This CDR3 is CASSLLIGNQPQHF. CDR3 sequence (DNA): TGTGCCAGCAGTTTATTAATCGGGAATCAGCCCCAGCATTTT.

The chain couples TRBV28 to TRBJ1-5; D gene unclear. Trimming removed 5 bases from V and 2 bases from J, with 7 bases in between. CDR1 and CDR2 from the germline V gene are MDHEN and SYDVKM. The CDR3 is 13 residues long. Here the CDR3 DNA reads TGTGCCAGCAGTCCCCTTGGCAATCAGCCCCAGCATTTT. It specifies CASSPLGNQPQHF.

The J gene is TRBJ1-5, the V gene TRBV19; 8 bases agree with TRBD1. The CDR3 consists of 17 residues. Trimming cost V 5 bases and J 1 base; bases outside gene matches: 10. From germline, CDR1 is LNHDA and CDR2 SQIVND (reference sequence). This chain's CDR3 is CASSAGGQAGSNQPQHF. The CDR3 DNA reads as TGTGCCAGTAGTGCAGGGGGACAGGCCGGGAGCAATCAGCCCCAGCATTTT.

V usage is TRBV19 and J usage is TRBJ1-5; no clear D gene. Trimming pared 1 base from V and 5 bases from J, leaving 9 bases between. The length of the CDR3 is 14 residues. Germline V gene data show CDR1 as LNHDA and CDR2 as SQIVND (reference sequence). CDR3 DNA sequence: TGTGCCAGTAGTATAGTGGGAGGGTATCAGCCCCAGCATTTT. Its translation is CASSIVGGYQPQHF.

The CDR3 loop reads CASSFLAGGTYEQFF. CDR3 DNA sequence: TGTGCCAGCAGTTTTCTAGCGGGAGGAACCTATGAGCAGTTCTTC. The genes are TRBV28 and TRBJ2-1, with 11 positions matching TRBD2. Germline V CDR1 and CDR2: MDHEN, SYDVKM. The CDR3 is made up of 15 amino acids. J lost 8 bases, V lost 3 bases, and 6 bases had no gene match.

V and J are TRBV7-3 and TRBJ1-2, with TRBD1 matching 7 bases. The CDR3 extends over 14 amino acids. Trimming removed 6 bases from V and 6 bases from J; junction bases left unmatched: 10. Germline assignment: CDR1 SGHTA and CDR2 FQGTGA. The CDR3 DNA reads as TGTGCCAGCAGTGAACAGGGGACCGGGGATGGCTACACCTTC. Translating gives CASSEQGTGDGYTF.

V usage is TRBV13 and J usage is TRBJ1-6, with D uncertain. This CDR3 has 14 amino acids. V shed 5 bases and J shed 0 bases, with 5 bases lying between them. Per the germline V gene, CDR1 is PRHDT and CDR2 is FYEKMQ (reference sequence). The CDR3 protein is CASSILSYNSPLHF. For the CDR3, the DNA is TGTGCCAGCAGCATCCTCTCCTATAATTCACCCCTCCACTTT.

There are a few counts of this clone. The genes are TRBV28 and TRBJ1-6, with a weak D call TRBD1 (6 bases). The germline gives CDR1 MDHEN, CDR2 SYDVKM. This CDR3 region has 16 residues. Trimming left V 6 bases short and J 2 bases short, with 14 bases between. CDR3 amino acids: CASSLPRQAYNSPLHF. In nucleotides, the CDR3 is TGTGCCAGCAGCCTGCCCCGACAGGCCTATAATTCACCCCTCCACTTT. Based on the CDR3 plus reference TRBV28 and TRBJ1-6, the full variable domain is DVKVTQSSRYLVKRTGEKVFLECVQDMDHENMFWYRQDPGLGLRLIYFSYDVKMKEKGDIPEGYSVSREKKERFSLILESASTNQTSMYLCASSLPRQAYNSPLHFGNGTRLTVT.

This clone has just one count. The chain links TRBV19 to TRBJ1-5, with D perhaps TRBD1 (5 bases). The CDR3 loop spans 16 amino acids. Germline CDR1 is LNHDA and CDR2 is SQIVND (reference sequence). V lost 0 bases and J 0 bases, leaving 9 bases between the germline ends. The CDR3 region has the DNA TGTGCCAGTAGTATAGATCGGGGGTATAGCAATCAGCCCCAGCATTTT. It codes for CASSIDRGYSNQPQHF.

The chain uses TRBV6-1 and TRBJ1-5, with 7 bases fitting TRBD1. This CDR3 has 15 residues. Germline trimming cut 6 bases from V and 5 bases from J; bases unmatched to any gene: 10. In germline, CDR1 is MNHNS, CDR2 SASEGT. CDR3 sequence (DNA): TGTGCCAGCAGGCTAGGGACAGCCGGGGATCAGCCCCAGCATTTT. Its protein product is CASRLGTAGDQPQHF.

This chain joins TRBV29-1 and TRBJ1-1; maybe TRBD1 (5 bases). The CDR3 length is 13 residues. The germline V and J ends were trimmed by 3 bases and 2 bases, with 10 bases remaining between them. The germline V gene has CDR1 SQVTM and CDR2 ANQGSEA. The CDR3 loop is CSVDRQGNTEAFF. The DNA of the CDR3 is TGCAGCGTTGACCGGCAGGGAAACACTGAAGCTTTCTTT.

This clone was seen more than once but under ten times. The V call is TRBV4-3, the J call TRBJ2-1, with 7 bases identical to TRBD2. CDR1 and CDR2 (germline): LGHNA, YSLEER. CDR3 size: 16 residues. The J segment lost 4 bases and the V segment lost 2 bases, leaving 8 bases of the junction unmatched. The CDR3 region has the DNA TGCGCCAGCAGCCAACATAGCGGGTCATTGTACAATGAGCAGTTCTTC. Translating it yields CASSQHSGSLYNEQFF.

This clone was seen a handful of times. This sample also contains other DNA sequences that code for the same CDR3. In DNA form, the CDR3 reads TGTGCCTGGGGCCCTCAGAACACTGAAGCTTTCTTT. As protein: CAWGPQNTEAFF. This rearrangement joins TRBV30 to TRBJ1-1; unclear D gene. V lost 5 bases and J 1 base, leaving 8 bases between the germline ends. In germline, CDR1 is GTSNPN, CDR2 SVGIG (reference sequence). The CDR3 spans 12 residues.

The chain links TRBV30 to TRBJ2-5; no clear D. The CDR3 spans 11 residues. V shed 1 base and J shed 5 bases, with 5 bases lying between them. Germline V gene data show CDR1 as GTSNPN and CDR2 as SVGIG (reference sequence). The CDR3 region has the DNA TGTGCCTGGAGTGAGGAGGAGACCCAGTACTTC. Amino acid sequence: CAWSEEETQYF.

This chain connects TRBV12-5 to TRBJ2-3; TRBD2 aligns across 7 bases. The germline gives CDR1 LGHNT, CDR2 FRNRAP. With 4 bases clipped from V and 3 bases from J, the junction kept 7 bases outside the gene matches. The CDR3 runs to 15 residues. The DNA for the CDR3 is TGTGCTAGTGGTTCCCGGGGAGGGGAAACAGATACGCAGTATTTT. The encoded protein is CASGSRGGETDTQYF.

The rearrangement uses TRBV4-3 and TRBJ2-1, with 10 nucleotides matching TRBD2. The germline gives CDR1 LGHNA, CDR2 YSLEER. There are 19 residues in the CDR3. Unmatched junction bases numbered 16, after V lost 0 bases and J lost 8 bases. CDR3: CASSQDGLADTSFWHEQFF. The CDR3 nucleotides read TGCGCCAGCAGCCAAGATGGACTAGCGGATACAAGCTTTTGGCATGAGCAGTTCTTC.

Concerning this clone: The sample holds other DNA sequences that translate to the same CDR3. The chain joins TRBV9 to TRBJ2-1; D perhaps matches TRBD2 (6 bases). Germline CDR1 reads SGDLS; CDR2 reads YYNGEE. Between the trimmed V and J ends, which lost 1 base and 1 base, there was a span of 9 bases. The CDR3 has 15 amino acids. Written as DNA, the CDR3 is TGTGCCAGCAGCGTACGCGGGGATTCCTACAATGAGCAGTTCTTC. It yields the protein CASSVRGDSYNEQFF.

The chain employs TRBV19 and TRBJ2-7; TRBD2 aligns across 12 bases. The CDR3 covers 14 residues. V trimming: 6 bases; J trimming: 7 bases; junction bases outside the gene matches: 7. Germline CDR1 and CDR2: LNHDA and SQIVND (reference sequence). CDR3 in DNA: TGTGCCAGTAGGCGGACTAGCGGGGAGGGGGAGCAGTACTTC. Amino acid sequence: CASRRTSGEGEQYF.

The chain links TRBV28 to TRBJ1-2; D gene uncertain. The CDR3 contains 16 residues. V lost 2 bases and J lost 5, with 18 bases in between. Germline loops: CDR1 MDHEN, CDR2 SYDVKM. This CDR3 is CASSLIPGSGSYGYTF. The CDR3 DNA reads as TGTGCCAGCAGTTTAATCCCCGGGTCCGGTAGTTATGGCTACACCTTC.

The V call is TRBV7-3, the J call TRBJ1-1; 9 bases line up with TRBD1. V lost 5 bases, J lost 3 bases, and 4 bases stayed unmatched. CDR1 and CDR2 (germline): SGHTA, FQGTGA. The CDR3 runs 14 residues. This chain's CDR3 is CASSLQGADTEAFF. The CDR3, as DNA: TGTGCCAGCAGCCTACAGGGGGCGGACACTGAAGCTTTCTTT.

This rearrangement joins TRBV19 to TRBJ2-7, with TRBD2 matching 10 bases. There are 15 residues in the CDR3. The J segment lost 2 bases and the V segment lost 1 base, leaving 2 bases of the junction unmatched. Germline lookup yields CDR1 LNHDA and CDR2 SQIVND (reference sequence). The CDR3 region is CASSIVAGGTYEQYF. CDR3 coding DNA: TGTGCCAGTAGTATAGTAGCGGGAGGAACCTACGAGCAGTACTTC.

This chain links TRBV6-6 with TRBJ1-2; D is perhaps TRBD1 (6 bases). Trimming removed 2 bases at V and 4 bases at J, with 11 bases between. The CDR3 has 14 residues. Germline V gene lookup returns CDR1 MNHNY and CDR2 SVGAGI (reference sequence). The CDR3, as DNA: TGTGCCAGCAGTTACGGGGGCGCGGGCTATGGCTACACCTTC. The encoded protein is CASSYGGAGYGYTF.

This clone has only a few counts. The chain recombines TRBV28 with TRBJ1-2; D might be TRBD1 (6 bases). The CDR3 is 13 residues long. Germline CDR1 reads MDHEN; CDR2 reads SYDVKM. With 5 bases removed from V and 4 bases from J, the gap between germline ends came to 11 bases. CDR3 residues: CASSDTGPYGYTF. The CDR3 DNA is TGTGCCAGCAGTGATACAGGGCCCTATGGCTACACCTTC.

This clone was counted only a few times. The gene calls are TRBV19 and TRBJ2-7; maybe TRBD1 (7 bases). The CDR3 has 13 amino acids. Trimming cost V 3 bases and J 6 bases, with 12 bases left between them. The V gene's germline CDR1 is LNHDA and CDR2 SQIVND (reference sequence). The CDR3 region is CASSIEQGGEQYF. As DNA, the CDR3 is TGTGCCAGTAGTATCGAGCAGGGGGGCGAGCAGTACTTC. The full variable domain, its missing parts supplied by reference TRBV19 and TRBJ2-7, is DGGITQSPKYLFRKEGQNVTLSCEQNLNHDAMYWYRQDPGQGLRLIYYSQIVNDFQKGDIAEGYSVSREKKESFPLTVTSAQKNPTAFYLCASSIEQGGEQYFGPGTRLTVT.

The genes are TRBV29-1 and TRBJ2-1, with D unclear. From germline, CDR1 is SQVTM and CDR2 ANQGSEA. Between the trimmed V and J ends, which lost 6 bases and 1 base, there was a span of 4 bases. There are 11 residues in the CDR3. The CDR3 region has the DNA TGCAGCGTCTTTTCCTACAATGAGCAGTTCTTC. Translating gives CSVFSYNEQFF.

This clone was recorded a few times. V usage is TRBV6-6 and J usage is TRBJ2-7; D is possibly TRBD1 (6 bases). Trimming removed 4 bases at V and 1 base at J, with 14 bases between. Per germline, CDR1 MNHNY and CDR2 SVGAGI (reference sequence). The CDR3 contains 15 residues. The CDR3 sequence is CASSSRGPGSYEQYF. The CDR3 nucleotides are TGTGCCAGCAGTTCCAGGGGCCCTGGGTCCTACGAGCAGTACTTC.

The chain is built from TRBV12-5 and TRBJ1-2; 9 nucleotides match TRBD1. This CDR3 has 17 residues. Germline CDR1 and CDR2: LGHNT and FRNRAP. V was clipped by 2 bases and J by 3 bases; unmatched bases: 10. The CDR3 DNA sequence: TGTGCTAGTGGTTTGTCCCCCCGGGACAGGGTCTACTATGGCTACACCTTC. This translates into CASGLSPRDRVYYGYTF.

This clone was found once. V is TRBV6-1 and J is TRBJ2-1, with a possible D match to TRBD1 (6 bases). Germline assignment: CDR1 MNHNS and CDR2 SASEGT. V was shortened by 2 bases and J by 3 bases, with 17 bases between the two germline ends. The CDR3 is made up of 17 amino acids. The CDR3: CASSEFGGSTHYNEQFF. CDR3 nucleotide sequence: TGTGCCAGCAGTGAATTTGGGGGCTCGACCCACTACAATGAGCAGTTCTTC.

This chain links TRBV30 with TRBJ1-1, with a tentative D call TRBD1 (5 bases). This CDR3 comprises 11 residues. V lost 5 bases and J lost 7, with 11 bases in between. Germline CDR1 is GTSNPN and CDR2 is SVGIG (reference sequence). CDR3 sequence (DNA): TGTGCCTGGGGGGCAGGGATTGAAGCTTTCTTT. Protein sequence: CAWGAGIEAFF. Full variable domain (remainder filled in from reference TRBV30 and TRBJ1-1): SQTIHQWPATLVQPVGSPLSLECTVEGTSNPNLYWYRQAAGRGLQLLFYSVGIGQISSEVPQNLSASRPQDRQFILSSKKLLLSDSGFYLCAWGAGIEAFFGQGTRLTVV.

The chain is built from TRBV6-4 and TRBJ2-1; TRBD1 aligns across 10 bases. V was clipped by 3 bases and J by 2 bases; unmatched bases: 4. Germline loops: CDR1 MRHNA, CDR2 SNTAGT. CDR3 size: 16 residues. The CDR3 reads CASSEAGTGAYNEQFF. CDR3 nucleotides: TGTGCCAGCAGTGAGGCCGGGACAGGGGCCTACAATGAGCAGTTCTTC.

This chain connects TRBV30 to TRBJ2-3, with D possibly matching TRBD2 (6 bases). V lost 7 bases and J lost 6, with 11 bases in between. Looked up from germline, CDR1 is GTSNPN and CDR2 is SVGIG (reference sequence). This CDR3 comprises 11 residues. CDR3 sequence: CASGGGDTQYF. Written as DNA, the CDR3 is TGTGCCTCCGGTGGGGGGGATACGCAGTATTTT.